These T cell receptor beta chains were read from a single sample in a study of blood T cell repertoires in COVID-19. Measured with immunoSEQ multiplex PCR; TCRdb has only the in-frame clones, and not every one. There are approximately 320,000 clones in the sample; about 88% occur only once, and 2% to 3% lies in the top ten. The sequencing input was PBMCs or T cells enriched from blood (not recorded which). These receptors were taken from a man aged 55 to 70 who had recovered from COVID-19. The CDR3 runs from the conserved cysteine through the conserved F or W. D genes are given only for firm matches. Size tells how often a clone was seen (once, few, many) or the class of an expanded clone, and some rows leave it out.

V gene: TRBV3-1/TRBV3-2
J gene: TRBJ2-5
clone size: .
D gene: TRBD2
CDR3 protein: CASSEGLAQETQYF
CDR3 DNA: TGTGCCAGCAGCGAAGGACTAGCGCAAGAGACCCAGTACTTC

V gene: TRBV15
J gene: TRBJ2-7
clone size: .
D gene: TRBD2
CDR3 protein: CATSKERLAGVEQYF
CDR3 DNA: TGTGCCACCAGCAAAGAAAGACTAGCGGGAGTTGAGCAGTACTTC

V gene: TRBV18
J gene: TRBJ2-6
clone size: .
D gene: TRBD1
CDR3 protein: CASSPFTFDRGVTGANVLTF
CDR3 DNA: TGTGCCAGCTCACCCTTTACGTTCGACAGGGGAGTAACTGGGGCCAACGTCCTGACTTTC

V gene: TRBV28
J gene: TRBJ2-7
clone size: .
D gene: TRBD1
CDR3 protein: CASSSPRQGRGQYF
CDR3 DNA: TGTGCCAGCAGTTCACCTCGACAGGGGCGGGGGCAGTACTTC

V gene: TRBV19
J gene: TRBJ1-2
clone size: .
D gene: TRBD1
CDR3 protein: CASRAGGYNYGYTF
CDR3 DNA: TGTGCCAGCAGAGCAGGGGGCTACAACTATGGCTACACCTTC

V gene: TRBV5-1
J gene: TRBJ1-1
clone size: .
D gene: TRBD1
CDR3 protein: CASSFTGGIYQAFF
CDR3 DNA: TGCGCCAGCAGCTTTACAGGGGGTATATATCAAGCTTTCTTT

V gene: TRBV5-1
J gene: TRBJ2-5
clone size: .
D gene: TRBD2
CDR3 protein: CASSLPAGSGSGGTQYF
CDR3 DNA: TGCGCCAGCAGCCTCCCCGCCGGTAGCGGGAGCGGAGGGACCCAGTACTTC

V gene: TRBV27
J gene: TRBJ1-1
clone size: .
D gene: .
CDR3 protein: CASSEGLNTEAFF
CDR3 DNA: TGTGCCAGCAGTGAGGGACTCAATACTGAAGCTTTCTTT

V gene: TRBV5-8
J gene: TRBJ1-5
clone size: .
D gene: TRBD1
CDR3 protein: CASSWDGQGGQPQHF
CDR3 DNA: TGTGCCAGCAGCTGGGACGGACAGGGAGGTCAGCCCCAGCATTTT

V gene: TRBV4-1
J gene: TRBJ2-3
clone size: .
D gene: TRBD1
CDR3 protein: CASSQQGAVTDTQYF
CDR3 DNA: TGCGCCAGCAGCCAACAGGGGGCGGTCACAGATACGCAGTATTTT

V gene: TRBV9
J gene: TRBJ2-2
clone size: .
D gene: .
CDR3 protein: CASSVGRGRANTGELFF
CDR3 DNA: TGTGCCAGCAGCGTAGGGAGGGGAAGGGCGAACACCGGGGAGCTGTTTTTT

V gene: TRBV4-1
J gene: TRBJ1-5
clone size: .
D gene: .
CDR3 protein: CASSQVGGQPQHF
CDR3 DNA: TGCGCCAGCAGCCAAGTCGGGGGACAGCCCCAGCATTTT

V gene: TRBV7-9
J gene: TRBJ2-5
clone size: .
D gene: TRBD2
CDR3 protein: CASSLGLAGAQYF
CDR3 DNA: TGTGCCAGCAGCTTAGGACTAGCGGGAGCGCAGTACTTC

V gene: TRBV6-2/TRBV6-3
J gene: TRBJ2-1
clone size: .
D gene: .
CDR3 protein: CASSYSRRAGIYNEQFF
CDR3 DNA: TGTGCCAGCAGTTACTCGAGGCGTGCGGGGATTTACAATGAGCAGTTCTTC

V gene: TRBV27
J gene: TRBJ1-1
clone size: .
D gene: TRBD1
CDR3 protein: CASSPLGRGYGEAFF
CDR3 DNA: TGTGCCAGCAGTCCCCTCGGCAGGGGGTATGGTGAAGCTTTCTTT

V gene: TRBV2
J gene: TRBJ1-4
clone size: .
D gene: .
CDR3 protein: CASSEMAGNRELFF
CDR3 DNA: TGTGCCAGCAGTGAAATGGCAGGGAATCGGGAACTGTTTTTT

V gene: TRBV5-1
J gene: TRBJ1-6
clone size: once
D gene: TRBD1
CDR3 protein: CASSRTGNSPLHF
CDR3 DNA: TGCGCCAGCTCCCGGACAGGCAATTCACCCCTCCACTTT

V gene: TRBV7-2
J gene: TRBJ2-7
clone size: .
D gene: TRBD1
CDR3 protein: CASSLLRDRGQEQYF
CDR3 DNA: TGTGCCAGCAGCCTCCTCCGGGACAGGGGTCAAGAGCAGTACTTC

V gene: TRBV29-1
J gene: TRBJ2-1
clone size: .
D gene: TRBD1
CDR3 protein: CSVSGGTYNEQFF
CDR3 DNA: TGCAGCGTTTCAGGGGGAACCTACAATGAGCAGTTCTTC

V gene: TRBV19
J gene: TRBJ2-1
clone size: .
D gene: TRBD2
CDR3 protein: CASSIDASGSVEQFF
CDR3 DNA: TGTGCCAGTAGTATAGATGCTAGCGGGAGTGTTGAGCAGTTCTTC

V gene: TRBV28
J gene: TRBJ1-2
clone size: .
D gene: .
CDR3 protein: CASSSGDGYTF
CDR3 DNA: TGTGCCAGCAGTTCAGGGGACGGCTACACCTTC

V gene: TRBV7-2
J gene: TRBJ2-5
clone size: .
D gene: TRBD2
CDR3 protein: CASSPGLAGVETQYF
CDR3 DNA: TGTGCCAGCAGCCCCGGACTAGCGGGAGTAGAGACCCAGTACTTC

V gene: TRBV6-5
J gene: TRBJ2-2
clone size: .
D gene: TRBD1
CDR3 protein: CASSPGQGGTGELFF
CDR3 DNA: TGTGCCAGCAGCCCAGGACAGGGGGGAACCGGGGAGCTGTTTTTT